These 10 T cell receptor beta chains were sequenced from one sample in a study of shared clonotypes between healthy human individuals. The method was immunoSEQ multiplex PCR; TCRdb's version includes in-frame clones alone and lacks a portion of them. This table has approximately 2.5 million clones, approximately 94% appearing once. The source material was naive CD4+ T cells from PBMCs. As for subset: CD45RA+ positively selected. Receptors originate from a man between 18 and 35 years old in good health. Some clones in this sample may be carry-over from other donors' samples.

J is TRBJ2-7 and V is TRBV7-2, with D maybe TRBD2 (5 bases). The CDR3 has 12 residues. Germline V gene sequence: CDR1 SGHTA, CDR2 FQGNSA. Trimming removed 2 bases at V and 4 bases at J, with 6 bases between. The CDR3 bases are TGTGCCAGCAGCTTACCGGGGTACGAGCAGTACTTC. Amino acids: CASSLPGYEQYF.

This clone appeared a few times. In nucleotides, the CDR3 is TGTGCCAGCAGTTGGGACAGCCGGGGCTACACCTTC. Translating it yields CASSWDSRGYTF. The rearrangement joins TRBV2 to TRBJ1-2; 7 bases map to TRBD1. This CDR3 has 12 amino acids. V trimming: 5 bases; J trimming: 8 bases; junction bases outside the gene matches: 5. Germline V gene data show CDR1 as SNHLY and CDR2 as FYNNEI.

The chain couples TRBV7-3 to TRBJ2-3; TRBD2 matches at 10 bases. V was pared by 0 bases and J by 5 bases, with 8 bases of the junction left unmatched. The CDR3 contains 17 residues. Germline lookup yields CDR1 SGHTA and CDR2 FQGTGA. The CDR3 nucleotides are TGTGCCAGCAGCTTAACGCCCGGTAGCGGGAGGAAAGATACGCAGTATTTT. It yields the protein CASSLTPGSGRKDTQYF. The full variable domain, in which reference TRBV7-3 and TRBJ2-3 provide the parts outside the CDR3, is GAGVSQTPSNKVTEKGKYVELRCDPISGHTALYWYRQSLGQGPEFLIYFQGTGAADDSGLPNDRFFAVRPEGSVSTLKIQRTERGDSAVYLCASSLTPGSGRKDTQYFGPGTRLTVL.

CDR3 region: CSVAPSTGEGGNTEAFF. Here the CDR3 DNA reads TGCAGCGTGGCCCCATCGACAGGGGAGGGTGGGAACACTGAAGCTTTCTTT. This chain uses TRBV29-1 with TRBJ1-1; the match to TRBD1 covers 8 bases. CDR3 length equals 17 residues. In germline, CDR1 is SQVTM, CDR2 ANQGSEA. With 6 bases clipped from V and 1 base from J, the junction kept 16 bases outside the gene matches.

CDR3 in DNA: TGTGCCAGCAGGACTCCGGGACAGGGTTCCTACGAGCAGTACTTC. It translates to CASRTPGQGSYEQYF. J is TRBJ2-7 and V is TRBV28, with TRBD1 matching 9 bases. Germline CDR1 is MDHEN and CDR2 is SYDVKM. Losses at the gene ends were 6 bases for V and 1 base for J; bases not matched to a gene: 7. The CDR3 has 15 amino acids.

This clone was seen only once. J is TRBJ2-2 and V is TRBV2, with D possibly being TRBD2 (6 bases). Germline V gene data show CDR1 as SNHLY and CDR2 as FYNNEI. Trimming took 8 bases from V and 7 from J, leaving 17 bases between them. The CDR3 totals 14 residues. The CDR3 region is CASQVTGVFGELFF. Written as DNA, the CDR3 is TGTGCCAGCCAGGTCACGGGGGTGTTCGGGGAGCTGTTTTTT. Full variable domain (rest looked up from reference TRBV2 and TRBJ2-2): EPEVTQTPSHQVTQMGQEVILRCVPISNHLYFYWYRQILGQKVEFLVSFYNNEISEKSEIFDDQFSVERPDGSNFTLKIRSTKLEDSAMYFCASQVTGVFGELFFGEGSRLTVL.

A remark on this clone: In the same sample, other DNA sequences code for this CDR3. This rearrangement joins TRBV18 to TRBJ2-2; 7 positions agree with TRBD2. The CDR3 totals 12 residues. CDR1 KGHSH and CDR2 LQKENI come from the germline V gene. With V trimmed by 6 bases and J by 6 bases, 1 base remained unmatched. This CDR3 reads CASSAGAGELFF. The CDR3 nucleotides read TGTGCCAGCTCTGCGGGAGCCGGGGAGCTGTTTTTT.

CDR3 sequence: CASSLDRGPGNEQFF. The DNA for the CDR3 is TGTGCCAGCAGCTTAGACAGGGGGCCAGGCAATGAGCAGTTCTTC. This rearrangement joins TRBV7-2 to TRBJ2-1, with 9 bases aligning to TRBD1. V was clipped by 1 base and J by 6 bases; unmatched bases: 4. Looked up from germline, CDR1 is SGHTA and CDR2 is FQGNSA. The CDR3 spans 15 residues.

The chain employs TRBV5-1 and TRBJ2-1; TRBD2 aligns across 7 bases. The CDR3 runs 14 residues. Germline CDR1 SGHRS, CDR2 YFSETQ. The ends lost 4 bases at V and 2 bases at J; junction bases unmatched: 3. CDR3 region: CASSRAGPYNEQFF. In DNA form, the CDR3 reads TGCGCCAGCAGCCGAGCGGGGCCCTACAATGAGCAGTTCTTC.

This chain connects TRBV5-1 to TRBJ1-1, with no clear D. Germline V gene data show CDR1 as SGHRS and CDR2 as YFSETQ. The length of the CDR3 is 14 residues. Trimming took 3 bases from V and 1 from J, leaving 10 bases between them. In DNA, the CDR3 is TGCGCCAGCAGCTCCCCTAATAGGAACACTGAAGCTTTCTTT. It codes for CASSSPNRNTEAFF. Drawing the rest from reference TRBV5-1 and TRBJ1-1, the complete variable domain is KAGVTQTPRYLIKTRGQQVTLSCSPISGHRSVSWYQQTPGQGLQFLFEYFSETQRNKGNFPGRFSGRQFSNSRSEMNVSTLELGDSALYLCASSSPNRNTEAFFGQGTRLTVV.